This TCR beta chain was sequenced in a study of blood T cell repertoires in COVID-19. Study-wide context: The United States, Italy and Spain supplied acute and convalescent COVID-19 samples. In each case, the material was cDNA or gDNA derived from T cells, B-cell-depleted T cells, or PBMCs.

Germline values: CDR1 SGHRS, CDR2 YFSETQ. The ends were cut back, 2 bases at V and 8 bases at J, with 16 bases in the middle. The CDR3 is 15 residues long. Original handling: Reference gene primer amplification yielded estimated nucleated cell counts. Some clones are missing from TCRdb's copy, which holds only in-frame ones; the method was immunoSEQ multiplex PCR. V and J calls and clone size come straight from that table; D and trimming were deduced from the DNA. This table holds about 190,000 clones, around 80% found once. Sequencing input: peripheral blood. This clonotype was sampled from a human donor in a cohort sampled during active COVID-19. The J gene is TRBJ1-4, the V gene TRBV5-1; D perhaps matches TRBD1 (5 bases). The CDR3 region has the DNA TGCGCCAGCAGCTTCTCAGGAGGGGACGGCGAAAAACTGTTTTTT. Translating gives CASSFSGGDGEKLFF.